This T cell receptor beta chain was retrieved from a study of control samples from healthy donors and cancer patients. Generated by immunoSEQ multiplex PCR, the TCRdb table keeps only in-frame clones and is missing some. The sample carries about 13,000 clones, around four fifths recorded once. Germline V gene sequence: CDR1 SGHAT, CDR2 FQNNGV. This CDR3 is 15 amino acids long. Between the trimmed V and J ends, which lost 5 bases and 0 bases, there was a span of 12 bases. This TCR derives from a male donor with melanoma. Sequencing input: formalin-fixed, paraffin-embedded tissue. The chain carries TRBV11-2 and TRBJ2-3; D is undetermined. The CDR3 protein is CASSPPAPSTDTQYF. The CDR3 DNA reads TGTGCCAGCAGCCCCCCCGCCCCTAGCACAGATACGCAGTATTTT.